Shown below are 29 T cell receptor beta chains from a single sample sequenced in a study of T cell clonotyping in hematopoietic cell transplantation. Using immunoSEQ multiplex PCR, the repertoire was profiled, and TCRdb retains in-frame clones only, with some absent. The table shows tens of thousands of clones, with 85% occurring only once. The sample's time point: recipient sample about 28 days before transplant, after cytoreduction. The sample was peripheral blood mononuclear cells, taken before stem cell transplant. The receptors originated from a man in his 60s with acute myeloid leukemia. Some clones in this sample may be carry-over from other donors' samples.

J is TRBJ1-5 and V is TRBV2; D perhaps matches TRBD1 (5 bases). CDR3 length equals 14 residues. The V and J ends lost 8 bases and 6 bases respectively, with 17 bases between them. CDR1 is SNHLY, CDR2 FYNNEI, per germline. This CDR3 reads CASSYLAGSQPQHF. CDR3 bases: TGTGCCAGCTCATATTTAGCAGGGTCTCAGCCCCAGCATTTT.

This chain connects TRBV29-1 to TRBJ1-3; 7 bases agree with TRBD1. The CDR3 sequence is 17 residues long. Germline assignment: CDR1 SQVTM and CDR2 ANQGSEA. V dropped 0 bases and J dropped 0; count of bases not matched to a gene: 8. CDR3 bases: TGCAGCGTTGAAGATTCCTCGAGACAGGGCTCTGGAAACACCATATATTTT. Protein sequence: CSVEDSSRQGSGNTIYF.

The chain links TRBV7-2 to TRBJ1-1; the match to TRBD1 covers 7 bases. The CDR3 sequence is 12 residues long. The germline V gene encodes CDR1 SGHTA and CDR2 FQGNSA. V was clipped by 5 bases and J by 10 bases; unmatched bases: 7. The DNA of the CDR3 is TGTGCCAGCAGCAACCGACAGGGAGCAGCTTTCTTT. Encoded protein: CASSNRQGAAFF.

The chain couples TRBV9 to TRBJ2-7; 8 nucleotides agree with TRBD1. Per germline, CDR1 SGDLS and CDR2 YYNGEE. The CDR3 covers 13 residues. After removal of 3 bases from V and 7 bases from J, the junction contained 6 bases not matched to a gene. CDR3 sequence (DNA): TGTGCCAGCAGCGCAACGGACAGGGTGGAGCAGTACTTC. This gives the protein CASSATDRVEQYF.

The V and J genes are TRBV2 and TRBJ2-1; D uncertain. Trimming took 8 bases from V and 4 from J, leaving 15 bases between them. CDR3 size: 14 residues. Germline values: CDR1 SNHLY, CDR2 FYNNEI. CDR3 loop: CASPKGIKYNEQFF. DNA of the CDR3: TGTGCCAGCCCAAAAGGGATCAAGTACAATGAGCAGTTCTTC.

The rearrangement joins TRBV28 to TRBJ1-3, with 7 bases aligning to TRBD1. The CDR3 runs to 13 residues. Germline V gene sequence: CDR1 MDHEN, CDR2 SYDVKM. After removal of 8 bases from V and 1 base from J, the junction contained 2 bases not matched to a gene. The CDR3 loop reads CASVRGSGNTIYF. DNA for the CDR3: TGTGCCAGCGTCAGGGGGTCTGGAAACACCATATATTTT.

V and J are TRBV7-6 and TRBJ2-2; D not resolved. The germline V gene has CDR1 SGHVS and CDR2 FNYEAQ. This CDR3 has 13 amino acids. Between the trimmed V and J ends, which lost 4 bases and 4 bases, there was a span of 7 bases. CDR3 nucleotides: TGTGCCAGCAGCTCTGTCGTCACCGGGGAGCTGTTTTTT. Translated, it gives CASSSVVTGELFF.

The V gene is TRBV7-9, the J gene TRBJ2-4; TRBD1 matches at 7 bases. After removal of 2 bases from V and 0 bases from J, the junction contained 13 bases not matched to a gene. Per the germline V gene, CDR1 is SEHNR and CDR2 is FQNEAQ (reference sequence). The CDR3 covers 19 residues. CDR3 region: CASSLSGSRGTLAKNIQYF. CDR3 in DNA: TGTGCCAGCAGCTTATCCGGGTCCAGGGGGACCCTAGCCAAAAACATTCAGTACTTC.

The rearrangement joins TRBV7-7 to TRBJ2-5, with a weak D call TRBD1 (5 bases). Germline values: CDR1 SSHAT, CDR2 FNYEAQ (reference sequence). The CDR3 totals 15 residues. V lost 5 bases and J lost 5, with 18 bases in between. The CDR3 DNA reads TGTGCCAGCAGCATAAGGGCTCCAAAGGGGGAGACCCAGTACTTC. Its translation: CASSIRAPKGETQYF.

The rearrangement uses TRBV19 and TRBJ1-1; 8 bases fit TRBD1. Unmatched junction bases numbered 7, after V lost 5 bases and J lost 5 bases. Germline V gene sequence: CDR1 LNHDA, CDR2 SQIVND (reference sequence). The CDR3 runs 14 residues. The CDR3, as DNA: TGTGCCAGTAGTGCCCCCGACAGGGGAACTGAAGCTTTCTTT. Protein: CASSAPDRGTEAFF.

The chain couples TRBV5-4 to TRBJ2-5; D ambiguous. This CDR3 region has 15 residues. The germline gives CDR1 SGHNT, CDR2 YYREEE (reference sequence). The V and J ends lost 0 bases and 4 bases respectively, with 13 bases between them. The CDR3 region has the DNA TGTGCCAGCAGCTTGGATATAGGTTCCCGAGAGACCCAGTACTTC. Translating it yields CASSLDIGSRETQYF.

This chain links TRBV7-2 with TRBJ1-5; 9 nucleotides match TRBD1. The CDR3 has 15 residues. Germline V gene lookup returns CDR1 SGHTA and CDR2 FQGNSA. With 6 bases clipped from V and 1 base from J, the junction kept 4 bases outside the gene matches. The CDR3 loop is CASRRQGGSNQPQHF. Here the CDR3 DNA reads TGTGCCAGCAGGCGACAGGGGGGAAGCAATCAGCCCCAGCATTTT.

This chain connects TRBV19 to TRBJ1-4; D call uncertain. The ends were cut back, 7 bases at V and 7 bases at J, with 10 bases in the middle. Germline lookup yields CDR1 LNHDA and CDR2 SQIVND (reference sequence). The CDR3 covers 12 residues. In DNA, the CDR3 is TGTGCCAGTAAAACCCTCAGTGAAAAACTGTTTTTT. Translating it yields CASKTLSEKLFF.

The chain carries TRBV18 and TRBJ2-7; possibly TRBD1 or TRBD2 for D (5 bases each). Trimming removed 6 bases from V and 7 bases from J, with 16 bases in between. Germline values: CDR1 KGHSH, CDR2 LQKENI. CDR3 length: 13 residues. The CDR3, as DNA: TGTGCCAGCTCCCGCTCGAGGGGTGAGGAGCAGTACTTC. Its protein is CASSRSRGEEQYF.

The CDR3, as DNA: TGTGCCAGCAGCTCGATCCAGTTAAGCTCCTACGAGCAGTACTTC. Amino acids: CASSSIQLSSYEQYF. The chain uses TRBV7-9 and TRBJ2-7; D call uncertain. The CDR3 runs to 15 residues. CDR1 and CDR2 from the germline V gene are SEHNR and FQNEAQ (reference sequence). V was cut by 4 bases and J by 0 bases, with 13 bases left in between.

The chain combines TRBV7-2 with TRBJ1-2; 7 positions match TRBD1. V lost 1 base, J lost 6 bases, and 8 bases stayed unmatched. The CDR3 runs 15 residues. Germline V gene sequence: CDR1 SGHTA, CDR2 FQGNSA. The CDR3 loop reads CASSLGQGTGDGYTF. As DNA, the CDR3 is TGTGCCAGCAGCTTAGGTCAAGGTACAGGGGATGGCTACACCTTC.

The V and J genes are TRBV4-3 and TRBJ2-6; no clear D gene. The CDR3 extends over 15 amino acids. Germline values: CDR1 LGHNA, CDR2 YSLEER. V was pared by 3 bases and J by 0 bases, with 6 bases between. The CDR3, as DNA: TGCGCCAGCAGCCATGGGCCCTCTGGGGCCAACGTCCTGACTTTC. Translation gives CASSHGPSGANVLTF.

This chain links TRBV11-3 with TRBJ2-4, with a weak D call TRBD1 (5 bases). The CDR3 loop spans 14 amino acids. The V and J ends lost 3 bases and 3 bases respectively, with 9 bases between them. Germline CDR1 is SGHNT and CDR2 is YENEEA. The chain's CDR3 is CASSLFDSKNIQYF. The CDR3 bases are TGTGCCAGCAGCTTGTTCGACAGCAAAAACATTCAGTACTTC. Variable domain in full (rest from reference TRBV11-3 and TRBJ2-4): EAGVVQSPRYKIIEKKQPVAFWCNPISGHNTLYWYLQNLGQGPELLIRYENEEAVDDSQLPKDRFSAERLKGVDSTLKIQPAELGDSAVYLCASSLFDSKNIQYFGAGTRLSVL.

The chain combines TRBV27 with TRBJ1-1; the D is unclear. The CDR3 is 16 amino acids. Trimming cost V 2 bases and J 4 bases, with 17 bases left between them. The V gene's germline CDR1 is MNHEY and CDR2 SMNVEV (reference sequence). The CDR3: CASSLLFGSSGTEAFF. The CDR3 DNA is TGTGCCAGCAGTTTACTCTTCGGAAGCTCGGGCACTGAAGCTTTCTTT.

The V gene is TRBV11-3, the J gene TRBJ2-1; D ambiguous. Germline V gives CDR1 SGHNT, CDR2 YENEEA. Trimming took 5 bases from V and 3 from J, leaving 14 bases between them. The CDR3 length is 15 residues. The CDR3 loop is CASSPPDPSYNEQFF. Written as DNA, the CDR3 is TGTGCCAGCAGCCCCCCCGACCCGAGCTACAATGAGCAGTTCTTC. The full variable domain, rest sourced from reference TRBV11-3 and TRBJ2-1, is EAGVVQSPRYKIIEKKQPVAFWCNPISGHNTLYWYLQNLGQGPELLIRYENEEAVDDSQLPKDRFSAERLKGVDSTLKIQPAELGDSAVYLCASSPPDPSYNEQFFGPGTRLTVL.

The chain couples TRBV5-1 to TRBJ1-5; 8 bases match TRBD1. The germline gives CDR1 SGHRS, CDR2 YFSETQ. V shed 3 bases, J shed 2 bases, and the junction held 1 base outside the gene matches. The CDR3 has 14 residues. The CDR3 loop reads CASSSGGRNQPQHF. In DNA form, the CDR3 reads TGCGCCAGCAGCTCAGGGGGCCGCAATCAGCCCCAGCATTTT.

CDR3 protein: CASSSGGHSTDTQYF. Here the CDR3 DNA reads TGTGCCAGCAGCTCGGGGGGCCATAGCACAGATACGCAGTATTTT. The chain employs TRBV7-3 and TRBJ2-3; tentative D call: TRBD2 (7 bases). Per germline, CDR1 SGHTA and CDR2 FQGTGA. V was cut by 4 bases and J by 0 bases, with 11 bases left in between. The CDR3 is made up of 15 amino acids.

This clone was detected once. The chain joins TRBV11-2 to TRBJ2-2, with 7 bases lining up with TRBD2. V shed 3 bases and J 5 bases; nucleotides not matched to a gene: 6. The CDR3 length is 15 residues. CDR1 SGHAT and CDR2 FQNNGV come from the germline V gene. CDR3 sequence reads: CASSFSGGSTGELFF. CDR3 coding DNA: TGTGCCAGCAGCTTCTCCGGGGGGAGTACCGGGGAGCTGTTTTTT.

This clone was seen a single time. V is TRBV14 and J is TRBJ1-2; 8 bases are shared with TRBD1. CDR3 length equals 15 residues. Germline trimming cut 1 base from V and 7 bases from J; bases unmatched to any gene: 8. Germline-derived CDR1 and CDR2 are SGHDN and FVKESK. CDR3 amino acids: CASSQARTGWGGYTF. The CDR3 coding sequence is TGTGCCAGCAGCCAAGCTCGGACAGGGTGGGGTGGCTACACCTTC. Supplemented by reference TRBV14 and TRBJ1-2, the full variable domain reads EAGVTQFPSHSVIEKGQTVTLRCDPISGHDNLYWYRRVMGKEIKFLLHFVKESKQDESGMPNNRFLAERTGGTYSTLKVQPAELEDSGVYFCASSQARTGWGGYTFGSGTRLTVV.

The chain employs TRBV28 and TRBJ2-7; perhaps TRBD2 as D (6 bases). Trimming shortened V by 4 bases and J by 0 bases, and 16 bases separated the two germline ends. CDR3 length: 16 residues. CDR1 is MDHEN and CDR2 is SYDVKM in the germline V gene. DNA for the CDR3: TGTGCCAGCAGTTCTGCGTCTGCGGGGCGCTCCTACGAGCAGTACTTC. This gives the protein CASSSASAGRSYEQYF.

V gene TRBV7-2 combines with J gene TRBJ2-3; 12 nucleotides line up with TRBD2. J was trimmed by 4 bases and V by 1 base; bases with no gene match: 9. The CDR3 loop spans 18 amino acids. The germline gives CDR1 SGHTA, CDR2 FQGNSA. The CDR3 region has the DNA TGTGCCAGCAGCTTAGTCCCCGCTAGCGGGGGGGGCGCAGATACGCAGTATTTT. Translation: CASSLVPASGGGADTQYF.

This chain links TRBV28 with TRBJ2-5, with 9 nucleotides matching TRBD2. There are 17 residues in the CDR3. Germline trimming cut 5 bases from V and 1 base from J; bases unmatched to any gene: 11. CDR1 is MDHEN, CDR2 SYDVKM, per germline. CDR3 DNA sequence: TGTGCCAGCAGTGGGGTTAGGCTAGCGGGGCCCCAAGAGACCCAGTACTTC. Translating it yields CASSGVRLAGPQETQYF. The whole variable domain, filled in from reference TRBV28 and TRBJ2-5, reads DVKVTQSSRYLVKRTGEKVFLECVQDMDHENMFWYRQDPGLGLRLIYFSYDVKMKEKGDIPEGYSVSREKKERFSLILESASTNQTSMYLCASSGVRLAGPQETQYFGPGTRLLVL.

The chain is built from TRBV11-2 and TRBJ2-2; D perhaps matches TRBD2 (5 bases). This CDR3 is 18 amino acids long. Germline V gene data show CDR1 as SGHAT and CDR2 as FQNNGV. The V and J ends lost 4 bases and 0 bases respectively, with 18 bases between them. The DNA of the CDR3 is TGTGCCAGCAGCTCCCCCATGGACTCGTATCCGAACACCGGGGAGCTGTTTTTT. Translating it yields CASSSPMDSYPNTGELFF.

The V and J genes are TRBV6-1 and TRBJ2-7, with unresolved D. Germline CDR1 reads MNHNS; CDR2 reads SASEGT. The CDR3 sequence is 14 residues long. Trimming stripped 4 bases from V and 0 bases from J, with 10 bases between. The CDR3 DNA follows: TGTGCCAGCAGTGTTGAATACTACTCCTACGAGCAGTACTTC. Its translation: CASSVEYYSYEQYF.